Listed below are T cell receptor beta chains from one sample, sequenced in a study of cytomegalovirus exposure and HLA in healthy donors. Sequenced by immunoSEQ multiplex PCR; TCRdb stores in-frame clones only, minus some. This table has 150,000 to 200,000 clones, over 70% appearing once. Sequencing was performed on PBMCs. Source of these receptors: a female donor in good health and CMV-seronegative. Each CDR3 is given with its conserved first and last residue. D genes are given only for firm matches. Clone size is not always given. Where it is, it says once, few, many or a class for expanded clones.

j_call v_call d_call clone_size cdr3_nt cdr3_aa
TRBJ2-5 TRBV7-8 TRBD2 . TGTGCCAGCAGAAGGCGAAGCGGGATACAAGAGACCCAGTACTTC CASRRRSGIQETQYF
TRBJ1-1 TRBV2 . . TGTGCCAGCAGGCCGGAAAACCTTCGGGACACTGAAGCTTTCTTT CASRPENLRDTEAFF
TRBJ2-5 TRBV28 TRBD1 . TGTGCCAGCAGTGGAGGACAGGAATTAGAAGAGACCCAGTACTTC CASSGGQELEETQYF
TRBJ1-4 TRBV7-9 TRBD1 once TGTGCCAGCACCCTTGCACGGGCAGGGGGCATTAATGAAAAACTGTTTTTT CASTLARAGGINEKLFF
TRBJ2-1 TRBV7-2 TRBD1 once TGTGCCAGCGGCCCAGGGACAGGGTCCTACAATGAGCAGTTCTTC CASGPGTGSYNEQFF
TRBJ1-6 TRBV10-2 TRBD1 . TGCGCCATCCCGACAGGGGTAGGGGAGCCCCTCCACTTT CAIPTGVGEPLHF
TRBJ1-2 TRBV29-1 . . TGCAGCGTTGTAAGGGGTAACTATGGCTACACCTTC CSVVRGNYGYTF
TRBJ2-1 TRBV9 . . TGTGCCAGCAGCCCCCGGGGAGGATCATGGAATGAGCAGTTCTTC CASSPRGGSWNEQFF
TRBJ2-7 TRBV11-2 . once TGTGCCAGCAGCTTAGATCTTCCAGTAACCTACGAGCAGTACTTC CASSLDLPVTYEQYF
TRBJ1-1 TRBV5-4 . . TGTGCCAGCACACTTGGGATCGGCGGGGGTGAAGCTTTCTTT CASTLGIGGGEAFF
TRBJ1-1 TRBV9 . . TGTGCCAGCAGCGGGACTGAGAACACTGAAGCTTTCTTT CASSGTENTEAFF
TRBJ2-1 TRBV7-8 TRBD2 . TGTGCCAGCAGCTTCGGCTTCCTAGAGCGGGAGGCTCAACACAATGAGCAGTTCTTC CASSFGFLEREAQHNEQFF
TRBJ2-1 TRBV28 . . TGTGCCAGCAGTCCCCGACTGATTAATGAGCAGTTCTTC CASSPRLINEQFF
TRBJ2-7 TRBV6-5 TRBD1 . TGTGCCAGCAGAACCGGGACAGGGTTGTACGAGCAGTACTTC CASRTGTGLYEQYF
TRBJ2-3 TRBV6-4 TRBD1 medium-sized TGTGCCAGCAGTGAGGACAGGGGGCCAGATACGCAGTATTTT CASSEDRGPDTQYF
TRBJ2-2 TRBV19 . few TGTGCCAGTAGTCCAGAAATCACCGGGGAGCTGTTTTTT CASSPEITGELFF
TRBJ2-7 TRBV7-9 . . TGTTCCAGCAGCTTAGGGCTGCAGGCTCAGGGCTTCTACGAGCAGTACTTC CSSSLGLQAQGFYEQYF
TRBJ1-1 TRBV2 TRBD1 . TGTGCCAGCATTTGGACAGGAGCTAACACTGAAGCTTTCTTT CASIWTGANTEAFF
TRBJ2-1 TRBV29-1 TRBD2 few TGCAGCGTCCACCTAGAAGCGGGAGGTCCCTACAATGAGCAGTTCTTC CSVHLEAGGPYNEQFF
TRBJ2-1 TRBV7-2 TRBD2 . TGTGCCAGCAGCTTAGGCCCCCCGGAGGCTAGCGGGAGAGCGTTCTTC CASSLGPPEASGRAFF
TRBJ1-4 TRBV2 . . TGTGCCAGCAGTGAGTGGCAGACTAATGAAAAACTGTTTTTT CASSEWQTNEKLFF
TRBJ1-5 TRBV2 . . TGTGCCAGCAGTGAGGGCAGGGTAAACCAGCCCCAGCATTTT CASSEGRVNQPQHF
TRBJ2-7 TRBV15 . . TGTGCCACCAGCAGAGATCAAGGCGCGGTCCGCTCCTACGAGCAGTACTTC CATSRDQGAVRSYEQYF
TRBJ1-5 TRBV5-8 . . TGTGCCAGCAGCTTGGAAAGGGGGGGAGATCAGCCCCAGCATTTT CASSLERGGDQPQHF
TRBJ2-2 TRBV7-9 TRBD1 . TGTGCCAGCAGCTTATCCCGGACAGGGGGAGCCGGGGAGCTGTTTTTT CASSLSRTGGAGELFF
TRBJ2-7 TRBV29-1 TRBD1 . TGCAGCGTGATTCGGACAGGGGCCTCCTACGAGCAGTACTTC CSVIRTGASYEQYF
TRBJ1-2 TRBV11-2 . once TGTGCCAGCAGCTTAGAAGGGGGAGCTAACTATGGCTACACCTTC CASSLEGGANYGYTF
TRBJ1-1 TRBV2 TRBD1 . TGTGCCAGCAGTGACCGGACAGGGGGCGCGAACACTGAAGCTTTCTTT CASSDRTGGANTEAFF